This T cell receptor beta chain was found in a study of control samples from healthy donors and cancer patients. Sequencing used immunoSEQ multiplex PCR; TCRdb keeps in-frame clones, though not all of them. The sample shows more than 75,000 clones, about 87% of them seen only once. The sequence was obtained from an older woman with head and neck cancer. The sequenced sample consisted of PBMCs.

The CDR3 sequence is CASSLFLSGANVLTF. The CDR3 bases are TGTGCCAGCAGTTTATTCCTCTCTGGGGCCAACGTCCTGACTTTC. This chain joins TRBV27 and TRBJ2-6; D is uncertain. Germline V CDR1 and CDR2: MNHEY, SMNVEV (reference sequence). V gave up 1 base and J gave up 0 bases, with 4 bases separating them. CDR3 length equals 15 residues.